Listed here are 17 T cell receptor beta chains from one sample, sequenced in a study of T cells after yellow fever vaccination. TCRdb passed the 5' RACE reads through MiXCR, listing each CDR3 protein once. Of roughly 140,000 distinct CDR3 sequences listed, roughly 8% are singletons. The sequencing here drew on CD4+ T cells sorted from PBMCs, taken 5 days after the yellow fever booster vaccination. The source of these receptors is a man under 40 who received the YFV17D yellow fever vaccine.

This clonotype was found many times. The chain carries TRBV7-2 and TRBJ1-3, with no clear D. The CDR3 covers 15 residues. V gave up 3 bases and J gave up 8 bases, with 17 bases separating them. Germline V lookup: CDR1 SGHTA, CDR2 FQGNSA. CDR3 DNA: TGTGCCAGCAGCTTCCCGGGTTCCAGTTCGTACACCATATATTTT. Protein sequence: CASSFPGSSSYTIYF.

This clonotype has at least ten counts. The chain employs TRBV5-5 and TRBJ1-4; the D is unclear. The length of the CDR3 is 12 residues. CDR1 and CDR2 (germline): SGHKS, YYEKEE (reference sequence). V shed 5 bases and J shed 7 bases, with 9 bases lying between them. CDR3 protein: CASRLMSEKLFF. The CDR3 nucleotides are TGTGCCAGCAGGCTCATGAGTGAAAAACTGTTTTTT.

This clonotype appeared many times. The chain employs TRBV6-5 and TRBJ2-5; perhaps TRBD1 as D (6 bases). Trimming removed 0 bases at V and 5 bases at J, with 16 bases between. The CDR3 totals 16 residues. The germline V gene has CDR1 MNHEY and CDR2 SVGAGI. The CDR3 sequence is CASSYSEQGLRETQYF. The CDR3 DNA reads TGTGCCAGCAGTTACTCCGAGCAGGGGCTCCGGGAGACCCAGTACTTC.

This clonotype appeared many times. DNA of the CDR3: TGCGCCAGCAGCTTGGCCGCGGGCCCCCATGGCTACACCTTC. Translation: CASSLAAGPHGYTF. The chain joins TRBV5-1 to TRBJ1-2, with D hard to call. Germline CDR1 SGHRS, CDR2 YFSETQ. The V gene lost 0 bases and the J gene lost 6 bases, with 12 bases spanning the gap. This CDR3 comprises 14 residues.

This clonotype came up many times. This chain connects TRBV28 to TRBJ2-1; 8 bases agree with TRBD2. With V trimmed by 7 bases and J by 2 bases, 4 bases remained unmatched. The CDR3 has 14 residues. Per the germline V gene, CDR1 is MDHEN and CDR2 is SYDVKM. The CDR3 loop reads CASTGGGPYNEQFF. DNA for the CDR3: TGTGCCAGCACGGGAGGGGGGCCCTACAATGAGCAGTTCTTC.

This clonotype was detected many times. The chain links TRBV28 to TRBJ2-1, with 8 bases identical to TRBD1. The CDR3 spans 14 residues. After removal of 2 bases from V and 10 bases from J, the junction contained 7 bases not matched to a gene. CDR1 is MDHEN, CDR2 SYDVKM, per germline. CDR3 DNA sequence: TGTGCCAGCAGTTTACCGGACAGGGTGGTCGAGCAGTTCTTC. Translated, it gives CASSLPDRVVEQFF.

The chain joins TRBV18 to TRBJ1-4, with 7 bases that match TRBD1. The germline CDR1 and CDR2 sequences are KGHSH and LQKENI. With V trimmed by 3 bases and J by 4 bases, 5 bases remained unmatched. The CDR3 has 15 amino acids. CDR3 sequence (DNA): TGTGCCAGCTCACCGTGGGACAGCCGTAATGAAAAACTGTTTTTT. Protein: CASSPWDSRNEKLFF.

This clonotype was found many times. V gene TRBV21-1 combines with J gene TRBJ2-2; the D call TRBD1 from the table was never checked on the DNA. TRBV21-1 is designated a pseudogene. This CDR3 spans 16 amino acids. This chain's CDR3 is CASSPQTGTNTGELFF. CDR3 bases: TGTGCCAGCAGCCCCCAGACAGGGACGAACACCGGGGAGCTGTTTTTT.

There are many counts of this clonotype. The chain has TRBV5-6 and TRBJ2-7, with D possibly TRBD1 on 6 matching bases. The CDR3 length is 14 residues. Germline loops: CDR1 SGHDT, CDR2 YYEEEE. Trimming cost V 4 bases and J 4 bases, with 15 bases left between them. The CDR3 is CASSPAGARYEQYF. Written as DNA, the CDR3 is TGTGCCAGCAGCCCGGCAGGGGCGAGGTACGAGCAGTACTTC.

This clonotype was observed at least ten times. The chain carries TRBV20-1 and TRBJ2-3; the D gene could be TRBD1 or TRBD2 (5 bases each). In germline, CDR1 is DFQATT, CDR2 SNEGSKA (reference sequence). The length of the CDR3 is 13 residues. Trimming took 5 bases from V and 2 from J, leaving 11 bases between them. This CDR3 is CSAGTRNTDTQYF. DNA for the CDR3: TGCAGTGCTGGGACCCGGAACACAGATACGCAGTATTTT.

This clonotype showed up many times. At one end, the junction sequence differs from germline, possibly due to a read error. CDR3 DNA: TGCAGCCCTCCGACCTACCGCTCCCCTAGCGGCGATTTT. The encoded protein is CSPPTYRSPSGDF. V usage is TRBV29-1 and J usage is TRBJ2-3, with 7 positions matching TRBD2. Germline-derived CDR1 and CDR2 are SQVTM and ANQGSEA. The CDR3 sequence is 13 residues long.

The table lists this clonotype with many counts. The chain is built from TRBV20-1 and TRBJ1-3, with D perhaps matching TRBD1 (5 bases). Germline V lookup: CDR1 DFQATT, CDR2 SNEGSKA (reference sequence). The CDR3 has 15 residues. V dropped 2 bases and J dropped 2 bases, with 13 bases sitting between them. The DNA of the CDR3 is TGCAGTGCTAGATCCGACAGAGGGGCTGGAAACACCATATATTTT. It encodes CSARSDRGAGNTIYF.

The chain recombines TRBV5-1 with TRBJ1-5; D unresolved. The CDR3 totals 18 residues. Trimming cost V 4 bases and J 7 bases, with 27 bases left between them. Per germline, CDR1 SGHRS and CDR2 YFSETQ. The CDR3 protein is CASSNPLVGQQRRQPQHF. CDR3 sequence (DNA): TGCGCCAGCAGCAACCCCTTGGTTGGGCAGCAGCGCAGGCAGCCCCAGCATTTT.

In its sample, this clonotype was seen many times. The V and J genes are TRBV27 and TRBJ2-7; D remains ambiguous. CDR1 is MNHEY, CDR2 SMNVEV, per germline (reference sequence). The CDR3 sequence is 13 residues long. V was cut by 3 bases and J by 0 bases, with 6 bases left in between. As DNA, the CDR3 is TGTGCCAGCAGTTTTAAGGGCTCCTACGAGCAGTACTTC. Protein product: CASSFKGSYEQYF.

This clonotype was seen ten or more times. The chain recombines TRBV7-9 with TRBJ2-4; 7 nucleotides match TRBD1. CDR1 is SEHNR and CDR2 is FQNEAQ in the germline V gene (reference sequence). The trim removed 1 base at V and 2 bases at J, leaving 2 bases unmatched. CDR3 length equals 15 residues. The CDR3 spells CASSLEGQTKNIQYF. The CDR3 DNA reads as TGTGCCAGCAGCTTAGAGGGACAGACCAAAAACATTCAGTACTTC.

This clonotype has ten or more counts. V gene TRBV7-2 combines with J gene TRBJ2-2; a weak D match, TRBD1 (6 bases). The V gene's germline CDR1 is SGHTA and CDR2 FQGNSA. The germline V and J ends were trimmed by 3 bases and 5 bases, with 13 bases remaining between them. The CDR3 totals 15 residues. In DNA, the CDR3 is TGTGCCAGCAGCTTGGTGGGGGCAGGGACCGGGGAGCTGTTTTTT. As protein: CASSLVGAGTGELFF.

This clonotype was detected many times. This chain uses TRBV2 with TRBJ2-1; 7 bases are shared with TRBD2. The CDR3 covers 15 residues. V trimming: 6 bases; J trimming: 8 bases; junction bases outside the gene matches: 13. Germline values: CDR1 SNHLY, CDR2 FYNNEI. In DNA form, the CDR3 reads TGTGCCAGCAGGGCTGGGGCGGGAGAAGGCCATGAGCAGTTCTTC. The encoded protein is CASRAGAGEGHEQFF.